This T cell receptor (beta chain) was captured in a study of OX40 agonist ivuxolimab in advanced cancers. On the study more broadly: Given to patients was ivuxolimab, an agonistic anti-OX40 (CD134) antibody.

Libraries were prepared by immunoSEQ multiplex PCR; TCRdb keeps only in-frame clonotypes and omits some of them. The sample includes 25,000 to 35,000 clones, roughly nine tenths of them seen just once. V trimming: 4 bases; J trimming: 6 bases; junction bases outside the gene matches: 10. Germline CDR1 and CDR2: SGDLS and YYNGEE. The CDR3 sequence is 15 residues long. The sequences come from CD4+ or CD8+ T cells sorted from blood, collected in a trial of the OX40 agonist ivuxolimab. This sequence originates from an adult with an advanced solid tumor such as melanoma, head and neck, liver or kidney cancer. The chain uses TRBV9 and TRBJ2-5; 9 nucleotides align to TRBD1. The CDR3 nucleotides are TGTGCCAGCAGCCCGGGGACAGGGTCTTTGAAGACCCAGTACTTC. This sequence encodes CASSPGTGSLKTQYF. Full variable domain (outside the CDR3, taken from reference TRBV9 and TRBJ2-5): DSGVTQTPKHLITATGQRVTLRCSPRSGDLSVYWYQQSLDQGLQFLIQYYNGEERAKGNILERFSAQQFPDLHSELNLSSLELGDSALYFCASSPGTGSLKTQYFGPGTRLLVL.